One T cell receptor (beta chain) is described in this entry. Germline V lookup: CDR1 MRHNA, CDR2 SNTAGT. V dropped 6 bases and J dropped 9 bases, with 15 bases sitting between them. The CDR3 has 14 residues. This sample is part of a study of blood T cell repertoires in COVID-19. About the research overall: Donors in the United States, Italy and Spain gave samples during acute or convalescent COVID-19.

Seattle participants joined during active infection and were tracked over time. Authors' data handling: For nucleated cells, counts were estimated from reference gene primer amplification. Profiled with immunoSEQ multiplex PCR; TCRdb holds only in-frame clones, not every one. V, J and clone size are those of that table, while D and trimming were read from the DNA. The data show more than 200,000 clones, 70% to 90% seen once. The chain has TRBV6-4 and TRBJ1-6; possibly TRBD1 for D (6 bases). Sequencing used peripheral blood. The TCR originated in an older woman with COVID-19, enrolled during active disease. CDR3 sequence reads: CASSREQGSSPLHF. The CDR3 bases are TGTGCCAGCAGCAGGGAGCAGGGGAGTTCACCCCTCCACTTT.